This T cell receptor beta chain was obtained from a study of cytomegalovirus exposure and HLA in healthy donors. Study-wide findings and caveats: A few CMV-associated chains proved CMV antigen-specific in vitro. Cytomegalovirus status was reportedly diagnosed by the classifier with high specificity and sensitivity. Investigators reported 150 to 200 TCR beta chains as tied to cytomegalovirus.

Data came from immunoSEQ multiplex PCR; TCRdb stores just in-frame clones and leaves some out. Of 120,000 to 150,000 clones in the sample, roughly 87% were seen once. The CDR3 runs 15 residues. The germline V and J ends were trimmed by 5 bases and 5 bases, with 18 bases remaining between them. Germline assignment: CDR1 MNHNS and CDR2 SASEGT. Note on this clone: The antigen is undetermined.

The donors formed part of the approximately 120-subject validation cohort, distinct from the approximately 670-subject first cohort. The sequence was collected from a man aged 18 to 30 in good health and CMV-seropositive. Input material: PBMCs. The V gene is TRBV6-1, the J gene TRBJ2-5, with TRBD1 as a possible D gene (6 bases). As DNA, the CDR3 is TGTGCCAGCAGTTTCGACAGGCCGAGGAGGGAGACCCAGTACTTC. Translating it yields CASSFDRPRRETQYF.